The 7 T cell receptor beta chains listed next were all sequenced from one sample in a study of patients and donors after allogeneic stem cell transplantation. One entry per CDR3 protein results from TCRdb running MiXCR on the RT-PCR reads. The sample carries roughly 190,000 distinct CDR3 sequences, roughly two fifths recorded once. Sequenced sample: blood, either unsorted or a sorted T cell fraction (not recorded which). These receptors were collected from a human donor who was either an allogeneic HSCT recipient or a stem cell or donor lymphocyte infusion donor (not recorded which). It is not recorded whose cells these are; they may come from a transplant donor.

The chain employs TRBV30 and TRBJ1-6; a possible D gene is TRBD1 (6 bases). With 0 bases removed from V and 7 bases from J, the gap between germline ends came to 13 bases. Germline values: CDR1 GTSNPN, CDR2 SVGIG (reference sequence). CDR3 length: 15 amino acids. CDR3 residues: CAWSVIRGQNSPLHF. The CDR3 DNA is TGTGCCTGGAGTGTTATCAGGGGCCAAAATTCACCCCTCCACTTT. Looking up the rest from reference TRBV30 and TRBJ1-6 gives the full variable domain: SQTIHQWPATLVQPVGSPLSLECTVEGTSNPNLYWYRQAAGRGLQLLFYSVGIGQISSEVPQNLSASRPQDRQFILSSKKLLLSDSGFYLCAWSVIRGQNSPLHFGNGTRLTVT.

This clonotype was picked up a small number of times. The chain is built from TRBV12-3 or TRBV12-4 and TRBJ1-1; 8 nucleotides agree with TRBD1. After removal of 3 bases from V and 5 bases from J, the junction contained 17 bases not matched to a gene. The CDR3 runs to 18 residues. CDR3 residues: CASSLVWFPTGDGTEAFF. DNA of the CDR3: TGTGCCAGCAGTTTGGTTTGGTTCCCGACAGGGGACGGGACTGAAGCTTTCTTT.

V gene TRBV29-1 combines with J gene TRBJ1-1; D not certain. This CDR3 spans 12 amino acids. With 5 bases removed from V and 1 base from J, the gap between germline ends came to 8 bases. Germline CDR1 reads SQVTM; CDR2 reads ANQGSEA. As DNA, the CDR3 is TGCAGCGTTCGGGTGGCGAACACTGAAGCTTTCTTT. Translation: CSVRVANTEAFF.

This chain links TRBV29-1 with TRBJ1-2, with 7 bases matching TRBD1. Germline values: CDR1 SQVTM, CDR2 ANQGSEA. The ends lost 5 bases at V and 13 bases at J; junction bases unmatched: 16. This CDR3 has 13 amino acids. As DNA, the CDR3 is TGCAGCGTTATAGGTGACAGGGAAGTTGATGGCACCTTC. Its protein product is CSVIGDREVDGTF.

Here the CDR3 DNA reads TGTGCCAGCAGCTTAATGTCAGGGGGAAAACTGTTTTTT. It specifies CASSLMSGGKLFF. The chain joins TRBV7-3 to TRBJ1-4; TRBD1 matches 7 bases. The ends lost 1 base at V and 10 bases at J; junction bases unmatched: 3. Germline V gene sequence: CDR1 SGHTA, CDR2 FQGTGA. This CDR3 has 13 residues. Full variable domain (outside the CDR3, taken from reference TRBV7-3 and TRBJ1-4): GAGVSQTPSNKVTEKGKYVELRCDPISGHTALYWYRQSLGQGPEFLIYFQGTGAADDSGLPNDRFFAVRPEGSVSTLKIQRTERGDSAVYLCASSLMSGGKLFFGSGTQLSVL.

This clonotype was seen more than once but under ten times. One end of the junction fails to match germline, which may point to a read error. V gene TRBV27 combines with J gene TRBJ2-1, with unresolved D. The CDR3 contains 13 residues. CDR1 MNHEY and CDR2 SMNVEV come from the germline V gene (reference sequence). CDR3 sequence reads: CASSLSSSNEQFF. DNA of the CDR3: TGTGCCAGCAGTTTATCCTCCTCCAATGAGCAGTTCTTC.

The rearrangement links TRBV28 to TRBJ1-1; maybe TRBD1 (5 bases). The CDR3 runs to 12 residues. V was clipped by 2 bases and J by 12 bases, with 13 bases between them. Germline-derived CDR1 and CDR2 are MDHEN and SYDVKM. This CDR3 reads CASSLLRGSSFF. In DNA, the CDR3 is TGTGCCAGCAGTTTACTCCGGGGGTCATCTTTCTTT.